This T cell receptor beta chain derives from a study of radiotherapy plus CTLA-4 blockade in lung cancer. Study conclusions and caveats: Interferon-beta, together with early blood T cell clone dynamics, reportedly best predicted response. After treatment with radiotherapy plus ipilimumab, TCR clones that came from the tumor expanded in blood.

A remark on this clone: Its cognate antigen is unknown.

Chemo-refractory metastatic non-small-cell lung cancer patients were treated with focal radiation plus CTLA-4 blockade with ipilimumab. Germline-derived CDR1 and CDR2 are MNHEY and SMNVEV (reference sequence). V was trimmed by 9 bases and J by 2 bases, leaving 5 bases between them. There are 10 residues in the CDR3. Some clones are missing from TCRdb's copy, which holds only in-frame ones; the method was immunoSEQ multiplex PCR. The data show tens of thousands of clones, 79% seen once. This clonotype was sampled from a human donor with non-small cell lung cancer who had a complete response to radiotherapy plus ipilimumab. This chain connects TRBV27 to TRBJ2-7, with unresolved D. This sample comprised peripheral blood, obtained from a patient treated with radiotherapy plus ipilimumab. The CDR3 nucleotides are TGTGCCAGAATCGCCTACGAGCAGTACTTC. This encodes CARIAYEQYF.